The next 10 T cell receptor beta chains were all read from a single sample in a study of regulatory T cells in long-lasting Graves disease. As for time point: newly diagnosed GD, antithyroid drugs for less than 3 months. PBMC RNA served as the TCR library source. According to the study, TCR beta libraries were built with iRepertoire HTBI primers and CDR3-region Arm-PCR. MiXCR, applied by TCRdb to the multiplex PCR reads, yields one record per CDR3 protein. The sample includes hundreds of thousands of distinct CDR3 sequences, roughly 16% of them seen just once. These data also formed part of another study, on T cells in Graves' hyperthyroidism and ophthalmopathy.

Sequencing used peripheral blood mononuclear cells (PBMCs), obtained at new diagnosis, from a patient treated with antithyroid drugs. These receptors all stem from a woman aged 30 to 39 with Graves disease.

The J gene is TRBJ1-5, the V gene TRBV6-1; no definite D call. The CDR3 covers 12 residues. CDR1 and CDR2 (germline): MNHNS, SASEGT. V gave up 4 bases and J gave up 5 bases, with 6 bases separating them. The CDR3 coding sequence is TGTGCCAGCAGTGCGGGGTATCAGCCCCAGCATTTT. Translation: CASSAGYQPQHF.

CDR3 loop: CASSQGGGSSYEQYF. CDR3 nucleotides: TGTGCCAGCAGCCAAGGGGGGGGGAGCTCCTACGAGCAGTACTTC. The chain has TRBV11-1 and TRBJ2-7, with a tentative D call TRBD2 (7 bases). V lost 5 bases, J lost 0 bases, and 14 bases lay in between. CDR3 length: 15 residues. CDR1 and CDR2 (germline): SGHAT, FQDESV (reference sequence).

This clonotype was seen a few times. The chain has TRBV27 and TRBJ1-1; D unresolved. The ends were cut back, 5 bases at V and 1 base at J, with 8 bases in the middle. This CDR3 comprises 13 residues. Germline values: CDR1 MNHEY, CDR2 SMNVEV (reference sequence). The CDR3 DNA sequence: TGTGCCAGCAGTGATGGACCGAACACTGAAGCTTTCTTT. Its translation is CASSDGPNTEAFF.

As for this clonotype: A much larger clone differs from this one at a single base, so this may be a read error. The conserved phenylalanine or tryptophan normally closing the CDR3 is absent here, so this likely arose from a read error. The rearrangement links TRBV2 to TRBJ1-5, with D tentatively TRBD1 (5 bases). V lost 8 bases and J 5 bases, leaving 16 bases between the germline ends. Germline loops: CDR1 SNHLY, CDR2 FYNNEI. The CDR3 has 14 amino acids. DNA of the CDR3: TGTGCCAGCTCATTTTCGGGGGGGGATCAGCCCCAGCATCTT. Encoded protein: CASSFSGGDQPQHL.

This clonotype was recorded many times. The chain is built from TRBV28 and TRBJ2-2; 13 nucleotides agree with TRBD2. This CDR3 spans 15 amino acids. In germline, CDR1 is MDHEN, CDR2 SYDVKM. V trimming: 6 bases; J trimming: 6 bases; junction bases outside the gene matches: 4. This CDR3 reads CASSRTSGSAGELFF. DNA for the CDR3: TGTGCCAGCAGCCGGACTAGCGGGAGCGCCGGGGAGCTGTTTTTT.

In this sample, this clonotype turned up many times. V is TRBV11-2 and J is TRBJ1-1; D not resolved. CDR1 SGHAT and CDR2 FQNNGV come from the germline V gene. This CDR3 contains 13 residues. The V end was cut by 2 bases, the J end by 5 bases, with 9 bases between. The CDR3 nucleotides are TGTGCCAGCAGCTTAACGTTTTGGACTGAAGCTTTCTTT. It specifies CASSLTFWTEAFF.

In this sample, this clonotype turned up many times. This chain uses TRBV24-1 with TRBJ2-5, with TRBD2 matching over 10 bases. CDR3 size: 16 residues. Germline CDR1 KGHDR, CDR2 SFDVKD. V trimming: 2 bases; J trimming: 5 bases; junction bases outside the gene matches: 7. The CDR3 region is CATSDWASGRRETQYF. The CDR3 DNA follows: TGTGCCACCAGTGATTGGGCTAGCGGGAGAAGGGAGACCCAGTACTTC.

This clonotype was observed a single time. Just one base apart from a much larger clone, this may be a read error. This likely comes from a read error, as the CDR3 has no conserved phenylalanine or tryptophan at its end. This chain links TRBV15 with TRBJ2-3; maybe TRBD2 (6 bases). Trimming took 0 bases from V and 3 from J, leaving 19 bases between them. CDR3 size: 18 residues. Germline CDR1 is LNHNV and CDR2 is YYDKDF (reference sequence). In DNA, the CDR3 is TGTGCCACCAGCAGAGACGGGACTTTTTCCTCGCGGACAGATACGCAGTATTCT. This sequence encodes CATSRDGTFSSRTDTQYS.

The V call is TRBV5-6, the J call TRBJ1-5; D is possibly TRBD1 (5 bases). This CDR3 has 15 amino acids. The V end was cut by 7 bases, the J end by 1 base, with 15 bases between. The germline CDR1 and CDR2 sequences are SGHDT and YYEEEE. As DNA, the CDR3 is TGTGCCAGCCAACATAGGGGAGGCAGCAATCAGCCCCAGCATTTT. Its translation is CASQHRGGSNQPQHF.

This clonotype appeared many times. The J gene is TRBJ2-1, the V gene TRBV2; D call uncertain. V was shortened by 4 bases and J by 7 bases, with 20 bases between the two germline ends. The CDR3 is made up of 16 amino acids. CDR1 is SNHLY and CDR2 is FYNNEI in the germline V gene. The DNA for the CDR3 is TGTGCCAGCAGTGTAAAGCTCCCTATGGCCAAAAATGAGCAGTTCTTC. It encodes CASSVKLPMAKNEQFF.